There are many counts of the clone carrying this T cell receptor beta chain. This entry comes from a study of blood T cells in healthy people across ages. Trimming left V 0 bases short and J 8 bases short, with 23 bases between. Per germline, CDR1 DFQATT and CDR2 SNEGSKA (reference sequence). This CDR3 contains 17 residues. Sample-barcoded 5' priming and a J-beta primer mix drove a second PCR of roughly 7 to 11 cycles. TCRdb ran MiXCR on the 5' RACE reads and lists one entry per CDR3 protein. The table lists about 930,000 distinct CDR3 sequences, roughly 29% of them singletons. A further study also used this sample, focusing on T cells of mothers and their children.

The J gene is TRBJ2-1, the V gene TRBV20-1; D is unclear. The sequenced sample was blood. The clonotype comes from a woman in her thirties or forties in good health. The CDR3 region is CSAREVGSTAGLDEQFF. The CDR3 coding sequence is TGCAGTGCTAGAGAGGTAGGCTCTACCGCCGGCCTCGATGAGCAGTTCTTC.